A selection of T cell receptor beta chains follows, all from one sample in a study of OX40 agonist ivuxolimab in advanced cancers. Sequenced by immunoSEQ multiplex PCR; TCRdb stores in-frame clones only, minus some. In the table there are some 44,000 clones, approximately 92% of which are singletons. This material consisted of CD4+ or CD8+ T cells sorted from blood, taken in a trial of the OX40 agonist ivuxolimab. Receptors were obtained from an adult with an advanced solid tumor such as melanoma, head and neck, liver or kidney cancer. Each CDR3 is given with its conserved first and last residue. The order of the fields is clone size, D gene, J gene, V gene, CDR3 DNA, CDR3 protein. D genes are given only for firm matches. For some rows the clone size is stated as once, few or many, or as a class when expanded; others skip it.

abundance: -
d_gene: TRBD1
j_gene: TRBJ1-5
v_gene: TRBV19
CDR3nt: TGTGCCAGTAGTGTATACCCGCCGGGACAGGGGGATCAGCCCCAGCATTTT
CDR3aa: CASSVYPPGQGDQPQHF

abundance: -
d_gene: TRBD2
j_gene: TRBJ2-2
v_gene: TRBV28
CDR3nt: TGTGCCAGCAGTTTAGCGGGAGGCCACACCGGGGAGCTGTTTTTT
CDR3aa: CASSLAGGHTGELFF

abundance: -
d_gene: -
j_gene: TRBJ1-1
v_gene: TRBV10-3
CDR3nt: TGTGCCATCACGGCGGGAACTGAAGCTTTCTTT
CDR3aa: CAITAGTEAFF

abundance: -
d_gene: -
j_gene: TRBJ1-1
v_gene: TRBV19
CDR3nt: TGTGCCAGTAGTGTCCGGGGAGACACTGAAGCTTTCTTT
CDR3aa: CASSVRGDTEAFF

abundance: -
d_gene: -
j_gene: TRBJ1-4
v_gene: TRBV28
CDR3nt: TGTGCCAGCAGTTTTCGTAATGAAAAACTGTTTTTT
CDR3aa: CASSFRNEKLFF

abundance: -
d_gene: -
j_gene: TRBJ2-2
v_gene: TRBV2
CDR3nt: TGTGCCACCTCAGTGGACGGCACCGGGGAGCTGTTTTTT
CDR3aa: CATSVDGTGELFF

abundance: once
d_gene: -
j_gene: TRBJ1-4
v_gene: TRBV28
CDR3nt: TGTGCCACCAGGAGGGGGACTAATGAAAAACTGTTTTTT
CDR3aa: CATRRGTNEKLFF

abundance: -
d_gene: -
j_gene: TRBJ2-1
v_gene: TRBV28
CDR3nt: TGTGCCAGCGGACCAGAGGAGCAGTTCTTC
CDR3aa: CASGPEEQFF

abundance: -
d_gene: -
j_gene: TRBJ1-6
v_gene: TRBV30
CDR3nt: TGTGCCTGGAGGGCAGGGATGTATTCACCCCTCCACTTT
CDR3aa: CAWRAGMYSPLHF

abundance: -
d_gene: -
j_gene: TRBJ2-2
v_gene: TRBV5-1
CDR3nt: TGCGCCAGCAGCCCCCCGGACAGTACCGGGGAGCTGTTTTTT
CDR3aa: CASSPPDSTGELFF

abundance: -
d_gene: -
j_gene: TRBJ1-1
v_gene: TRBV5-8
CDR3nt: TGTGCCAGCAGCTTGGTCACTGAAGCTTTCTTT
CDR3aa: CASSLVTEAFF

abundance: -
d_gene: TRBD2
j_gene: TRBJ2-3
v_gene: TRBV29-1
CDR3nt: TGCAGCGCTGAGACTAGCGGGACTGGCACAGATACGCAGTATTTT
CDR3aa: CSAETSGTGTDTQYF

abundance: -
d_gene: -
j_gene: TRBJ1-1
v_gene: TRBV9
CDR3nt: TGTGCCAGCAGCGCCCAGACAGGACCCTTTGAAGCTTTCTTT
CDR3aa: CASSAQTGPFEAFF

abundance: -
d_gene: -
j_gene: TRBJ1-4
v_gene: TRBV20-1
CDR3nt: TGCAGTGCCGAACGGGAAAAACTGTTTTTT
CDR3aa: CSAEREKLFF

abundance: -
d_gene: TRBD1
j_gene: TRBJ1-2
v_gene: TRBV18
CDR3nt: TGTGCCAGCTCACCAGAGGGACAGGCGGTCTATGGCTACACCTTC
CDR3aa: CASSPEGQAVYGYTF

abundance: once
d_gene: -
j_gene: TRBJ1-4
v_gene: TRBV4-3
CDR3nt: TGCGCCAGCAGCCAACAGGGAACTAATGAAAAACTGTTTTTT
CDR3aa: CASSQQGTNEKLFF

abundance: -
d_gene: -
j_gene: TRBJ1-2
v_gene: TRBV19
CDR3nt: TGTGCCAGTAGTATACAGGAAGGCTATGGCTACACCTTC
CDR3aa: CASSIQEGYGYTF

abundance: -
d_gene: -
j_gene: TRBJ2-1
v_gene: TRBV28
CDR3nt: TGTGCCAGCAGGCGCGCCTTGGATGAGCAGTTCTTC
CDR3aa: CASRRALDEQFF

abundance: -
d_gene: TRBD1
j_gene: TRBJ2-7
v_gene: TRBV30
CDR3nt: TGTGCTACCCTAATAGAGACAGGGTCAATGTACGAGCAGTACTTC
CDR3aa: CATLIETGSMYEQYF

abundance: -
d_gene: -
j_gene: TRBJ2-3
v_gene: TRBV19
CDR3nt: TGTGCCAGTAGGGCCGAAGGTTTGACAGATACGCAGTATTTT
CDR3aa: CASRAEGLTDTQYF

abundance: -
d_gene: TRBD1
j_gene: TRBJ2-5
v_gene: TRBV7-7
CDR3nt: TGTGCTAGCAGCCGACAGGGGGCTGGGGAGACCCAGTACTTC
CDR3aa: CASSRQGAGETQYF

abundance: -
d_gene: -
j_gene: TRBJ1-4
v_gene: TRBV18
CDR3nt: TGTGCCAGCTCACCGGTGATGGAGACTGAAAAACTGTTTTTT
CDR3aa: CASSPVMETEKLFF

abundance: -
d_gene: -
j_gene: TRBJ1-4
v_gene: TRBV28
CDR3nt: TGTGCCAGCAGGTTAAGCCCCTCAAATGAAAAACTGTTTTTT
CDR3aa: CASRLSPSNEKLFF

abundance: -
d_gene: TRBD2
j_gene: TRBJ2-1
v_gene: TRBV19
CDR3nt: TGTGCCAGTAGTATAGGGCTAGCGGGAGGGGGGAATGAGCAGTTCTTC
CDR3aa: CASSIGLAGGGNEQFF

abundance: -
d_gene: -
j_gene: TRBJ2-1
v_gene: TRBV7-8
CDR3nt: TGTGCCAGCAGCTTAGTTGGCGGGACCCGCAATGAGCAGTTCTTC
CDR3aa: CASSLVGGTRNEQFF

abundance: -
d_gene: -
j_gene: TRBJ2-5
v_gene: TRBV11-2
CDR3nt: TGTGCCAGCAGCTCAGGCGAATGGGTCCAAGAGACCCAGTACTTC
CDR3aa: CASSSGEWVQETQYF

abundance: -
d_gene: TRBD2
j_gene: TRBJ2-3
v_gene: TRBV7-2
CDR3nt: TGTGCCAGCAGCTTGGCTAGCGGATACACAGATACGCAGTATTTT
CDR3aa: CASSLASGYTDTQYF

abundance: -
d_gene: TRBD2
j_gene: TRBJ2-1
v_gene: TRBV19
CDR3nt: TGTGCCAGTAGCCAGGGACTAGCGGGAGGCAATGAGCAGTTCTTC
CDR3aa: CASSQGLAGGNEQFF

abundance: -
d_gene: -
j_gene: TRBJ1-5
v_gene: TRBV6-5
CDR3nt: TGTGCCAGCAGTTGGGGCCCGAACCAGCCCCAGCATTTT
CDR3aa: CASSWGPNQPQHF

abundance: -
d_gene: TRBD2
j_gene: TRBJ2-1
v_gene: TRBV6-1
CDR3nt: TGTGCCAGCACCCCTACTAGCGGGGGGGTAAATGAGCAGTTCTTC
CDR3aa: CASTPTSGGVNEQFF

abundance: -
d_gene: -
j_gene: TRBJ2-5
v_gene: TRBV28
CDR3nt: TGTGCCAGCAGTTTACTCGCTGGGAAAGAGACCCAGTACTTC
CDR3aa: CASSLLAGKETQYF

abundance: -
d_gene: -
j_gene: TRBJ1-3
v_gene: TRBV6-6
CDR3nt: TGTGCCAGCAGCGTAAGCGACGTCTCTGGAAACACCATATATTTT
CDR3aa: CASSVSDVSGNTIYF